This entry describes one TCR beta chain. No antigen is known for it. These data originate in a study of cytomegalovirus exposure and HLA in healthy donors. On the study more broadly: An earlier analysis identified 110 million or so unique TCR beta sequences in about 200 million T cells. Study results and caveats: Later analysis associated a missense DCLRE1C variant with TCR beta V- and J-gene trimming.

The CDR3 length is 13 residues. Trimming removed 0 bases from V and 7 bases from J, with 10 bases in between. Germline-derived CDR1 and CDR2 are SGHNT and YYREEE (reference sequence). The PCR contained 60 Vbeta and 13 Jbeta primers. TCRdb keeps only in-frame clones here, not all; method: immunoSEQ multiplex PCR. The sample lists tens of thousands of clones; roughly 80% were seen once. This chain joins TRBV5-4 and TRBJ1-2, with a weak D call TRBD1 (5 bases). This sequence originates from a man aged 50 to 60 in good health and CMV-seronegative. The source material was PBMCs. In nucleotides, the CDR3 is TGTGCCAGCAGCTTGGATGGGGCTCGTGGCTACACCTTC. It is translated as CASSLDGARGYTF.